The 20 T cell receptor beta chains below all came from one sample that was sequenced in a study of blood T cells in healthy people across ages. Primers used in a second PCR of roughly 6 to 12 cycles were a sample-barcoded 5' primer and a J-beta primer mix. A single record per CDR3 protein comes from TCRdb applying MiXCR to the 5' RACE reads. The sample shows about 830,000 distinct CDR3 sequences, around 68% of them seen only once. Sequencing used blood. The receptors come from a man aged 25-45 years in good health.

This clonotype showed up many times. The V gene is TRBV7-2, the J gene TRBJ2-7; D is perhaps TRBD1 (6 bases). The CDR3 is 12 amino acids. Germline assignment: CDR1 SGHTA and CDR2 FQGNSA. V was pared by 6 bases and J by 4 bases, with 10 bases between. This chain's CDR3 is CASSAQGYEQYF. CDR3 nucleotide sequence: TGTGCCAGCAGTGCGCAGGGGTACGAGCAGTACTTC. Full variable domain (remainder filled in from reference TRBV7-2 and TRBJ2-7): GAGVSQSPSNKVTEKGKDVELRCDPISGHTALYWYRQSLGQGLEFLIYFQGNSAPDKSGLPSDRFSAERTGGSVSTLTIQRTQQEDSAVYLCASSAQGYEQYFGPGTRLTVT.

This clonotype was counted many times. The gene calls are TRBV5-1 and TRBJ2-1, with D maybe TRBD1 (6 bases). Trimming took off 0 bases at V and 6 bases at J, with 10 bases between the two ends. The germline V gene encodes CDR1 SGHRS and CDR2 YFSETQ. CDR3 length: 14 residues. The CDR3 sequence is CASSLGQATNEQFF. The CDR3 bases are TGCGCCAGCAGCTTGGGACAGGCCACCAATGAGCAGTTCTTC.

This clonotype was seen a handful of times. CDR3 in DNA: TGTGCCAGCAGCCAAGAAGGGTATGAGGGTTTTTACGAGCAGTACTTC. Protein sequence: CASSQEGYEGFYEQYF. J is TRBJ2-7 and V is TRBV4-2, with a tentative D call TRBD2 (5 bases). The CDR3 length is 16 residues. V lost 0 bases, J lost 4 bases, and 16 bases lay in between. Germline V gives CDR1 LGHNA, CDR2 YNFKEQ.

J is TRBJ1-4 and V is TRBV4-3, with 8 bases fitting TRBD1. V gave up 2 bases and J gave up 8 bases; unmatched junction bases: 7. Germline CDR1 reads LGHNA; CDR2 reads YSLEER. The CDR3 has 15 residues. The CDR3 DNA is TGCGCCAGCAGCCAAACGGACAGGGACAACGAAAAACTGTTTTTT. Its translation is CASSQTDRDNEKLFF.

The chain has TRBV15 and TRBJ2-3; the D call may be TRBD1 or TRBD2 (6 bases each). V was trimmed by 8 bases and J by 4 bases, leaving 19 bases between them. Germline V gives CDR1 LNHNV, CDR2 YYDKDF (reference sequence). This CDR3 has 15 residues. In nucleotides, the CDR3 is TGTGCCACCGGACAGACCCCGGGGAGGTCAGATACGCAGTATTTT. Its protein is CATGQTPGRSDTQYF.

CDR3 amino acids: CASSLWWRGAEEQFF. DNA for the CDR3: TGTGCCAGCAGTTTATGGTGGCGGGGGGCGGAAGAGCAGTTCTTC. The chain links TRBV28 to TRBJ2-1; 8 positions match TRBD2. This CDR3 is 15 amino acids long. Germline-derived CDR1 and CDR2 are MDHEN and SYDVKM. J lost 10 bases, V lost 0 bases, and 8 bases had no gene match.

The CDR3 loop reads CASSRGTGGASLAKNIQYF. The CDR3 region has the DNA TGTGCCAGCAGTCGGGGGACAGGGGGCGCGTCCCTAGCCAAAAACATTCAGTACTTC. This chain joins TRBV7-9 and TRBJ2-4; TRBD1 agrees at 12 bases. Germline V gives CDR1 SEHNR, CDR2 FQNEAQ (reference sequence). The CDR3 has 19 amino acids. After removal of 6 bases from V and 0 bases from J, the junction contained 12 bases not matched to a gene.

The chain uses TRBV18 and TRBJ2-5, with D hard to call. CDR3 length: 15 residues. Trimming left V 2 bases short and J 2 bases short, with 12 bases between. The V gene's germline CDR1 is KGHSH and CDR2 LQKENI. The CDR3 DNA is TGTGCCAGCTCACCAACCTTAAATAGGCAAGAGACCCAGTACTTC. The encoded protein is CASSPTLNRQETQYF. Combining the CDR3 with reference TRBV18 and TRBJ2-5 gives the whole variable domain NAGVMQNPRHLVRRRGQEARLRCSPMKGHSHVYWYRQLPEEGLKFMVYLQKENIIDESGMPKERFSAEFPKEGPSILRIQQVVRGDSAAYFCASSPTLNRQETQYFGPGTRLLVL.

The gene calls are TRBV20-1 and TRBJ2-2; 8 bases are a match to TRBD2. J lost 3 bases, V lost 0 bases, and 12 bases had no gene match. This CDR3 contains 18 residues. CDR1 is DFQATT and CDR2 is SNEGSKA in the germline V gene (reference sequence). The CDR3 DNA follows: TGCAGTGCTAGAGACCCAGGTGCCGGGACTAGTGACACCGGGGAGCTGTTTTTT. Encoded protein: CSARDPGAGTSDTGELFF.

The V and J genes are TRBV10-3 and TRBJ2-5, with D possibly matching TRBD1 (5 bases). CDR1 is ENHRY, CDR2 SYGVKD, per germline. There are 14 residues in the CDR3. V shed 6 bases and J shed 3 bases, with 14 bases lying between them. CDR3: CAIRSESREETQYF. DNA of the CDR3: TGTGCCATCAGGTCGGAGTCCAGGGAAGAGACCCAGTACTTC.

The chain has TRBV12-3 or TRBV12-4 and TRBJ1-5; possible D gene TRBD1, 5 bases. This CDR3 is 16 amino acids long. V was cut by 3 bases and J by 4 bases, with 16 bases left in between. The CDR3 loop is CASSFPYRTHNQPQHF. In DNA form, the CDR3 reads TGTGCCAGCAGTTTTCCGTACAGGACTCATAATCAGCCCCAGCATTTT.

The rearrangement links TRBV7-2 to TRBJ2-7; 9 positions agree with TRBD2. Germline V gene sequence: CDR1 SGHTA, CDR2 FQGNSA. The CDR3 contains 16 residues. Losses at the gene ends were 4 bases for V and 5 bases for J; bases not matched to a gene: 12. The CDR3 sequence is CASSSPSGGLGDEQYF. CDR3 coding DNA: TGTGCCAGCAGCTCCCCCAGCGGGGGGTTGGGTGACGAGCAGTACTTC.

The chain employs TRBV10-2 and TRBJ2-5; TRBD2 aligns across 10 bases. Germline V gene lookup returns CDR1 WSHSY and CDR2 SAAADI. The length of the CDR3 is 15 residues. V shed 3 bases, J shed 4 bases, and the junction held 5 bases outside the gene matches. This chain's CDR3 is CASSDPSGGAETQYF. The CDR3, as DNA: TGCGCCAGCAGTGATCCTAGCGGGGGCGCAGAGACCCAGTACTTC.

This clonotype showed up just a few times. V gene TRBV20-1 combines with J gene TRBJ2-5; 7 bases agree with TRBD1. This CDR3 region has 14 residues. V lost 1 base, J lost 0 bases, and 2 bases stayed unmatched. CDR1 and CDR2 from the germline V gene are DFQATT and SNEGSKA (reference sequence). CDR3 sequence (DNA): TGCAGTGCTAGAGGGGGGACAGACCAAGAGACCCAGTACTTC. It encodes CSARGGTDQETQYF.

Many counts were recorded for this clonotype. The chain is built from TRBV20-1 and TRBJ2-4; 8 nucleotides agree with TRBD2. Unmatched junction bases numbered 9, after V lost 8 bases and J lost 0 bases. Germline CDR1 DFQATT, CDR2 SNEGSKA (reference sequence). The CDR3 contains 15 residues. This CDR3 is CSSTHGGVAKNIQYF. Written as DNA, the CDR3 is TGCAGTTCTACCCACGGGGGGGTAGCCAAAAACATTCAGTACTTC.

V is TRBV7-8 and J is TRBJ2-5, with TRBD2 matching over 15 bases. This CDR3 is built from 15 residues. Germline V gene sequence: CDR1 SGHVS, CDR2 FQNEAQ. The V segment lost 8 bases and the J segment 0 bases; nucleotides outside the gene matches: 1. CDR3 sequence: CASGLAGGYQETQYF. The DNA for the CDR3 is TGTGCCAGCGGACTAGCGGGGGGGTACCAAGAGACCCAGTACTTC.

The chain couples TRBV20-1 to TRBJ2-7; 7 nucleotides line up with TRBD2. This CDR3 has 14 amino acids. The V segment lost 3 bases and the J segment 0 bases; nucleotides outside the gene matches: 5. Germline V CDR1 and CDR2: DFQATT, SNEGSKA (reference sequence). CDR3 region: CSASSRGGSYEQYF. The CDR3 DNA reads as TGCAGTGCTAGTTCCCGCGGGGGCTCCTACGAGCAGTACTTC.

The V gene is TRBV2, the J gene TRBJ2-4; 8 nucleotides align to TRBD2. The J call may be wrong; the DNA end is better matched by TRBJ2-7. This CDR3 spans 14 amino acids. Germline V gene lookup returns CDR1 SNHLY and CDR2 FYNNEI. The DNA for the CDR3 is TGTGCCAGCCGTCTGGCGGGGGGTTACTACGAGCAGTACTTC. Translation gives CASRLAGGYYEQYF.

The chain is built from TRBV28 and TRBJ2-1, with 7 bases lining up with TRBD1. CDR1 MDHEN and CDR2 SYDVKM come from the germline V gene. Germline trimming cut 3 bases from V and 9 bases from J; bases unmatched to any gene: 14. The CDR3 runs 16 residues. CDR3 bases: TGTGCCAGCAGTTTGGGAACCGGGACAGTCCAAATTGAGCAGTTCTTC. Encoded protein: CASSLGTGTVQIEQFF.

The chain uses TRBV27 and TRBJ2-5; tentatively, D is TRBD2 (6 bases). Trimming cost V 5 bases and J 3 bases, with 19 bases left between them. Germline V gene sequence: CDR1 MNHEY, CDR2 SMNVEV (reference sequence). The length of the CDR3 is 16 residues. CDR3 protein: CASSPFLGGWEETQYF. As DNA, the CDR3 is TGTGCCAGCAGTCCCTTTCTCGGGGGTTGGGAAGAGACCCAGTACTTC.